This T cell receptor beta chain is drawn from a study of blood T cells in healthy people across ages. Points from the study as a whole: Strong correlation existed between TCR beta diversity and naive T cell percentage.

A sample-barcoded 5' primer and a J-beta primer mix were used in a second PCR of roughly 7 to 11 cycles. TCRdb itself ran the 5' RACE reads through MiXCR, one entry per CDR3 protein. The data contain some 760,000 distinct CDR3 sequences, 25% of them seen just once; the ten biggest clones take up more than 8%. The CDR3 totals 16 residues. Losses at the gene ends were 0 bases for V and 4 bases for J; bases not matched to a gene: 6. Germline V gene lookup returns CDR1 LGHDT and CDR2 YNNKEL (reference sequence). Concerning this clonotype itself: Its specificity is unknown.

This sample was also put to use in a study of T cells of mothers and their children.

This TCR was sampled from a boy aged 10-17 years in good health. Sequenced: blood. This rearrangement joins TRBV3-1 to TRBJ2-3; 8 bases are a match to TRBD1. The CDR3 nucleotides are TGTGCCAGCAGCCAAGAAGACAGGGGATGGGCAGATACGCAGTATTTT. The encoded protein is CASSQEDRGWADTQYF.